Presented here are 9 T cell receptor beta chains from one specimen sequenced in a study of technical replicates of blood from four donors. Assay: immunoSEQ multiplex PCR; the TCRdb copy retains only in-frame clones and omits some. The sample has 80,000 to 90,000 clones, 90% to 95% seen once; the top ten hold roughly 0.25%. Sequenced sample: T cells isolated from PBMCs. These receptors all stem from a human donor in good health.

The V gene is TRBV7-9, the J gene TRBJ1-2; D gene unclear. CDR3 length: 16 residues. Between the trimmed V and J ends, which lost 11 bases and 4 bases, there was a span of 26 bases. Per germline, CDR1 SEHNR and CDR2 FQNEAQ (reference sequence). The CDR3 DNA reads as TGTGCCCGCGAGAGGGCAGGCACATACCTAGGCTATGGCTACACCTTC. Its protein is CARERAGTYLGYGYTF.

This clone was seen only once. This chain links TRBV25-1 with TRBJ1-2; D is unresolved. The germline V and J ends were trimmed by 2 bases and 8 bases, with 18 bases remaining between them. The CDR3 is 15 amino acids. Per germline, CDR1 MGHDK and CDR2 SYGVNS. The CDR3 spells CASSEQAGSAGGYTF. CDR3 nucleotides: TGTGCCAGCAGTGAACAGGCGGGAAGCGCGGGGGGCTACACCTTC.

The gene calls are TRBV9 and TRBJ2-1, with 10 nucleotides matching TRBD2. CDR1 and CDR2 from the germline V gene are SGDLS and YYNGEE. This CDR3 region has 16 residues. After removal of 4 bases from V and 5 bases from J, the junction contained 9 bases not matched to a gene. The chain's CDR3 is CASSQSGGAKNNEQFF. The CDR3, as DNA: TGTGCCAGCAGCCAGAGCGGGGGGGCCAAGAACAATGAGCAGTTCTTC.

The chain employs TRBV2 and TRBJ2-1, with D perhaps TRBD2 (5 bases). Trimming removed 6 bases at V and 8 bases at J, with 11 bases between. CDR1 is SNHLY, CDR2 FYNNEI, per germline. This CDR3 spans 12 amino acids. The CDR3 DNA is TGTGCCAGCAGGGAGGCTAGTCATGAGCAGTTCTTC. Translation gives CASREASHEQFF.

The genes are TRBV6-1 and TRBJ1-2, with TRBD1 matching over 7 bases. Germline CDR1 reads MNHNS; CDR2 reads SASEGT. The CDR3 has 17 amino acids. Unmatched junction bases numbered 14, after V lost 4 bases and J lost 3 bases. CDR3 region: CASSVTGTASAHYGYTF. CDR3 DNA: TGTGCCAGCAGTGTGACCGGGACAGCCTCCGCTCACTATGGCTACACCTTC.

This rearrangement joins TRBV19 to TRBJ1-1, with no clear D. Trimming stripped 3 bases from V and 0 bases from J, with 8 bases between. From germline, CDR1 is LNHDA and CDR2 SQIVND (reference sequence). This CDR3 spans 14 amino acids. CDR3: CASSMEGLNTEAFF. In DNA form, the CDR3 reads TGTGCCAGTAGTATGGAGGGCCTGAACACTGAAGCTTTCTTT.

The chain is built from TRBV6-1 and TRBJ1-3; D remains ambiguous. CDR1 and CDR2 from the germline V gene are MNHNS and SASEGT. The CDR3 spans 16 residues. Deletions cut 2 bases from V and 0 bases from J, with 11 bases between. CDR3 loop: CASSEPGKSSGNTIYF. The CDR3 DNA sequence: TGTGCCAGCAGTGAACCGGGGAAGAGCTCTGGAAACACCATATATTTT.

The J gene is TRBJ2-1, the V gene TRBV29-1; no clear D. CDR3 size: 14 residues. Trimming cost V 2 bases and J 0 bases, with 8 bases left between them. Germline CDR1 and CDR2: SQVTM and ANQGSEA. DNA for the CDR3: TGCAGCGTTGAACGAGGTTTCTCCTACAATGAGCAGTTCTTC. Translation gives CSVERGFSYNEQFF.

The rearrangement links TRBV5-1 to TRBJ2-7, with 10 bases lining up with TRBD2. V gave up 4 bases and J gave up 2 bases; unmatched junction bases: 6. The germline gives CDR1 SGHRS, CDR2 YFSETQ. This CDR3 has 15 residues. The chain's CDR3 is CASSPLAGQTYEQYF. CDR3 DNA sequence: TGCGCCAGCAGCCCACTAGCGGGGCAAACCTACGAGCAGTACTTC.